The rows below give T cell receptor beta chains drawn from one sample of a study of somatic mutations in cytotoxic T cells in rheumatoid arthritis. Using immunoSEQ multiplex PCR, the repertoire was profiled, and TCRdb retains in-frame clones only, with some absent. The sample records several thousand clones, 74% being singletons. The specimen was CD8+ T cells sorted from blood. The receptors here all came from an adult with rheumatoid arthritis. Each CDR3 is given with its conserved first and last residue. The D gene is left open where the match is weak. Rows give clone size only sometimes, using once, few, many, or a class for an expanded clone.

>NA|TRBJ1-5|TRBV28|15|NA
CASSLWWASNQPQHF
TGTGCCAGCAGTTTATGGTGGGCAAGCAATCAGCCCCAGCATTTT
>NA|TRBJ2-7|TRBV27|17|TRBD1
CASSPTPGTGIFNEQYF
TGTGCCAGCAGTCCGACGCCCGGGACAGGGATCTTCAACGAGCAGTACTTC
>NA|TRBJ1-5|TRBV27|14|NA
CASSLRGSNQPQHF
TGTGCCAGCAGTTTACGGGGTAGCAATCAGCCCCAGCATTTT
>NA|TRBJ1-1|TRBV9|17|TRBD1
CASSEEVRGPMNTEAFF
TGTGCCAGCAGCGAGGAGGTAAGGGGGCCGATGAACACTGAAGCTTTCTTT
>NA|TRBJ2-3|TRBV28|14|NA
CASSLGGPSDTQYF
TGTGCCAGCAGTTTAGGGGGCCCATCCGATACGCAGTATTTT
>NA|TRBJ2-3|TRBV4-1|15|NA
CASSHWTGGTDTQYF
TGCGCCAGCAGCCATTGGACGGGGGGCACAGATACGCAGTATTTT
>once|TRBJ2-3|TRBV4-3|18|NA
CASSQEGPASGPTDTQYF
TGCGCCAGCAGCCAAGAAGGACCCGCCTCGGGGCCCACAGATACGCAGTATTTT
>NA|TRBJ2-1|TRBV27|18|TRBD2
CASSLTGGHPFSYNEQFF
TGTGCCAGCAGTTTAACGGGAGGGCACCCTTTCTCCTACAATGAGCAGTTCTTC
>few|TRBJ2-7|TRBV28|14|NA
CASSLASSRYEQYF
TGTGCCAGCAGTTTGGCGTCTAGCCGCTACGAGCAGTACTTC
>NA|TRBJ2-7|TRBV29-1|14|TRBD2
CSVEVTSGSYEQYF
TGCAGCGTTGAAGTGACTAGCGGGAGCTACGAGCAGTACTTC
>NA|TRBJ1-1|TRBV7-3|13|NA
CASSTNLNTEAFF
TGTGCCAGCAGCACCAATTTGAACACTGAAGCTTTCTTT
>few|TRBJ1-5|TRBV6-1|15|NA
CASSEVGGGEQPQHF
TGTGCCAGCAGTGAAGTAGGGGGAGGGGAACAGCCCCAGCATTTT
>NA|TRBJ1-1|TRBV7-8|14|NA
CASSQWGENTEAFF
TGTGCCAGCAGCCAGTGGGGGGAGAACACTGAAGCTTTCTTT
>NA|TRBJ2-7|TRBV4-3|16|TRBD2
CASSQDRGGMSYEQYF
TGCGCCAGCAGCCAAGATCGCGGGGGGATGTCCTACGAGCAGTACTTC
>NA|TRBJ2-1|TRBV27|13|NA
CASSSSSYNEQFF
TGTGCCAGCAGTTCCAGCTCCTACAATGAGCAGTTCTTC
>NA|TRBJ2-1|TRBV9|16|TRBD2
CASSVASSGVVNEQFF
TGTGCCAGCAGCGTAGCCAGTAGCGGGGTTGTCAATGAGCAGTTCTTC
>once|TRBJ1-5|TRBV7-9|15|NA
CASSHGTLGDQPQHF
TGTGCCAGCAGCCATGGAACCCTAGGGGATCAGCCCCAGCATTTT
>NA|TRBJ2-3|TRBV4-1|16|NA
CASSLRAVGAADTQYF
TGCGCCAGCAGCCTCCGAGCTGTGGGAGCGGCAGATACGCAGTATTTT
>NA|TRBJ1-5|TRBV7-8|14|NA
CASSRFQGNQPQHF
TGTGCCAGCAGCCGCTTTCAGGGCAATCAGCCCCAGCATTTT
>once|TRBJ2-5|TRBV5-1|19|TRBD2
CASSAMGLAGSGAMETQYF
TGCGCCAGCAGCGCAATGGGACTAGCGGGTTCCGGGGCTATGGAGACCCAGTACTTC
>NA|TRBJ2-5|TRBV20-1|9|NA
CSARAGWYF
TGCAGTGCTCGGGCGGGATGGTACTTC
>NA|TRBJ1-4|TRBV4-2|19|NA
CASSLHRPKQEIPLEKLFF
TGTGCCAGCAGCCTTCATCGCCCTAAACAAGAAATCCCGCTTGAAAAACTGTTTTTT
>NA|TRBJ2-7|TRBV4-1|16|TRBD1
CASSQESGTGLYEQYF
TGCGCCAGCAGCCAAGAATCCGGGACAGGGCTCTACGAGCAGTACTTC
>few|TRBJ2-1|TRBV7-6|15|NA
CASSLVGALSHEQFF
TGTGCCAGCAGCTTAGTGGGGGCTCTCAGCCATGAGCAGTTCTTC
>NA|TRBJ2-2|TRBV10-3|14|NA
CAISESTPDGELFF
TGTGCCATCAGTGAGTCGACTCCCGACGGGGAGCTGTTTTTT
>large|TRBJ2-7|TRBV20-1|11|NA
CSALSRYEQYF
TGCAGTGCTCTCTCTCGATACGAGCAGTACTTC
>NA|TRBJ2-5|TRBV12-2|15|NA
CASRLAVRPAETQYF
TGTGCAAGTCGCTTAGCGGTTAGACCGGCAGAGACCCAGTACTTC
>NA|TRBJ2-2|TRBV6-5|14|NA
CASSPSIEAGELFF
TGTGCCAGCAGCCCGTCAATTGAAGCCGGGGAGCTGTTTTTT
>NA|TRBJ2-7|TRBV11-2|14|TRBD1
CASSFWTGGYEQYF
TGTGCCAGCAGCTTCTGGACAGGGGGCTACGAGCAGTACTTC
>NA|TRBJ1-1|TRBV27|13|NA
CASALGGNTEAFF
TGTGCCAGCGCCCTAGGAGGGAACACTGAAGCTTTCTTT
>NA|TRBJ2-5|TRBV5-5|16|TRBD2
CASSFLSSGNQETQYF
TGTGCCAGCAGCTTTTTGTCTAGCGGCAACCAAGAGACCCAGTACTTC
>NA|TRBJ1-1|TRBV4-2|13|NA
CASSQVEGTEAFF
TGTGCCAGCAGCCAAGTTGAAGGGACTGAAGCTTTCTTT
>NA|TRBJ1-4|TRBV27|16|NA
CASSTHREGEVEKLFF
TGTGCCAGCAGTACCCACAGGGAAGGAGAGGTTGAAAAACTGTTTTTT
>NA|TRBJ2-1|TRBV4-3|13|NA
CASSPRGGDEQFF
TGCGCCAGCAGTCCACGGGGAGGAGATGAGCAGTTCTTC
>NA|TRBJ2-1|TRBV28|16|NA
CASSLWEGATYNEQFF
TGTGCCAGCAGTTTATGGGAGGGCGCCACCTACAATGAGCAGTTCTTC
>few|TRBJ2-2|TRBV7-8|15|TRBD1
CASRDRTGGTGELFF
TGTGCCAGCAGGGATAGGACAGGGGGGACCGGGGAGCTGTTTTTT
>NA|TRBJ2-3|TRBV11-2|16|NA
CASSSWTEIGLDTQYF
TGTGCCAGCAGCTCCTGGACGGAGATCGGACTAGATACGCAGTATTTT
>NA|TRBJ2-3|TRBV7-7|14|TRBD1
CASSLWTGGDTQYF
TGTGCCAGCAGCTTATGGACAGGGGGGGATACGCAGTATTTT
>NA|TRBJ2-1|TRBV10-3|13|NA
CAISERSDTKQFF
TGTGCCATCAGTGAACGGTCGGACACAAAGCAGTTCTTC
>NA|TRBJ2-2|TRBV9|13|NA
CASSVSRYGELFF
TGTGCCAGCAGCGTATCGAGATACGGGGAGCTGTTTTTT
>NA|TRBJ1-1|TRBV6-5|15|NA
CASSPDMEGNTEAFF
TGTGCCAGCAGCCCCGACATGGAGGGAAACACTGAAGCTTTCTTT
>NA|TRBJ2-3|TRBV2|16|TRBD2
CASSFRLAEDTDTQYF
TGTGCCAGCAGTTTCCGACTAGCGGAGGACACAGATACGCAGTATTTT
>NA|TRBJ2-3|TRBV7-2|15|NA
CASSLRAASTDTQYF
TGTGCCAGCAGCTTACGAGCGGCTAGCACAGATACGCAGTATTTT
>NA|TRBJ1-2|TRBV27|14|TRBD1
CASTPGTGLSGYTF
TGTGCCAGCACCCCCGGGACAGGGTTAAGTGGCTACACCTTC
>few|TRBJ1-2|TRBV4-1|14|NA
CASSQVQGDYGYTF
TGCGCCAGCAGCCAAGTGCAGGGCGACTATGGCTACACCTTC
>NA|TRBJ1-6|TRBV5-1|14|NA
CASSLGERISPLHF
TGCGCCAGCAGCTTAGGGGAGAGAATTTCACCCCTCCACTTT
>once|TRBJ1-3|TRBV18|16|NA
CASSREGQLSGNTIYF
TGTGCCAGCTCACGAGAGGGACAACTCTCTGGAAACACCATATATTTT
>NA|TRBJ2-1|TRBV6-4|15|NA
CASSDGGGTYNEQFF
TGTGCCAGCAGTGACGGCGGGGGCACCTACAATGAGCAGTTCTTC
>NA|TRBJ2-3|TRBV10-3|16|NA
CAISESFSGTTDTQYF
TGTGCCATCAGTGAGTCGTTTAGCGGTACCACAGATACGCAGTATTTT
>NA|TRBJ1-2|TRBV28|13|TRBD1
CASSVDRGYGYTF
TGTGCCAGCAGTGTCGACAGGGGATATGGCTACACCTTC